This section outlines one T cell receptor (beta chain) sequence together with its context. Here immunoSEQ multiplex PCR was the method, and the copy in TCRdb shows in-frame clones only, minus some. The data show roughly 200,000 clones, around 89% seen once. The data originate from a study of blood T cell repertoires in COVID-19. Donors of Cohort 3 who recovered were those that had two negative PCRs, clearance, or symptom resolution. Sequencing was carried out using PBMCs or T cells enriched from blood (not recorded which). The source is a man aged 25 to 45 who had recovered from COVID-19.

In DNA, the CDR3 is TGTGCCAGCAGCTTGGAGGGGTCCCTGAACACTGAAGCTTTCTTT. Residues: CASSLEGSLNTEAFF. The chain employs TRBV5-4 and TRBJ1-1; a possible D gene is TRBD1 (5 bases). In germline, CDR1 is SGHNT, CDR2 YYREEE (reference sequence). This CDR3 has 15 amino acids. V gave up 0 bases and J gave up 0 bases, with 9 bases separating them.